This TCR beta chain comes out of a study of Ad26.COV2.S vaccination and SARS-CoV-2 variants. The CDR3 is made up of 15 amino acids. Per germline, CDR1 LNHNV and CDR2 YYDKDF (reference sequence). V dropped 0 bases and J dropped 6 bases, with 11 bases sitting between them. The data were produced by immunoSEQ multiplex PCR, yet TCRdb's version contains in-frame clones alone and is incomplete. Among approximately 240,000 clones listed, approximately 88% were seen once. The treatment: about 20 received Ad26.COV2.S at low or high dose, single or two shots; 5 received placebo; per-sample allocation not given. Sampling happened 63 days after the first vaccine or placebo injection.

Sequences were derived from peripheral blood, sampled in a trial of Ad26.COV2.S vaccine versus placebo. The chain couples TRBV15 to TRBJ1-4, with D unclear. This receptor was identified in a person between 18 and 65 years old who received the Ad26.COV2.S COVID-19 vaccine or a placebo. CDR3 residues: CATSRDLGFDEKLFF. The CDR3 DNA sequence: TGTGCCACCAGCAGAGATCTCGGCTTTGATGAAAAACTGTTTTTT. The complete variable domain, with remaining parts taken from reference TRBV15 and TRBJ1-4, reads DAMVIQNPRYQVTQFGKPVTLSCSQTLNHNVMYWYQQKSSQAPKLLFHYYDKDFNNEADTPDNFQSRRPNTSFCFLDIRSPGLGDTAMYLCATSRDLGFDEKLFFGSGTQLSVL.